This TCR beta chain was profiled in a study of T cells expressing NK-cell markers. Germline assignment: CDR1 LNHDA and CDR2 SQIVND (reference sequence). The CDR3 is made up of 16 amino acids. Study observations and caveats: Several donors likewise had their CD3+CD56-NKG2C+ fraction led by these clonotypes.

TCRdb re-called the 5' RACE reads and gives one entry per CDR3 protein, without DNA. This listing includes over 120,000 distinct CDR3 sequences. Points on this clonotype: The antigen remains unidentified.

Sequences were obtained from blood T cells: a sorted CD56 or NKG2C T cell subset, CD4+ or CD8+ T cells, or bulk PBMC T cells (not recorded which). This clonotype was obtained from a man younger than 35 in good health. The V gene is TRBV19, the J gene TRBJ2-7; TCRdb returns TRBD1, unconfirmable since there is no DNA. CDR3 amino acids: CASSIYGDSPGYEQYF.